The 17 T cell receptor beta chains below all came from one sample that was sequenced in a study of blood T cell repertoires in COVID-19. Some clones are missing from TCRdb's copy, which holds only in-frame ones; the method was immunoSEQ multiplex PCR. Of approximately 490,000 clones listed, 87% are singletons. Sequenced material: PBMCs or T cells enriched from blood (not recorded which). The receptors shown here come from a woman aged 18-29 years who had recovered from COVID-19.

The CDR3 DNA reads as TGCGCCAGCAGCTTGTCCCGGGACAGGGTGCTTAGTGAAGCTTTCTTT. Translated, it gives CASSLSRDRVLSEAFF. The chain carries TRBV5-1 and TRBJ1-1; 9 bases fit TRBD1. With V trimmed by 1 base and J by 7 bases, 11 bases remained unmatched. The CDR3 extends over 16 amino acids. CDR1 is SGHRS, CDR2 YFSETQ, per germline. Variable domain in full (rest from reference TRBV5-1 and TRBJ1-1): KAGVTQTPRYLIKTRGQQVTLSCSPISGHRSVSWYQQTPGQGLQFLFEYFSETQRNKGNFPGRFSGRQFSNSRSEMNVSTLELGDSALYLCASSLSRDRVLSEAFFGQGTRLTVV.

The chain combines TRBV5-1 with TRBJ1-6; tentative D call: TRBD1 (5 bases). The CDR3 runs 13 residues. Germline assignment: CDR1 SGHRS and CDR2 YFSETQ. Trimming took 6 bases from V and 7 from J, leaving 11 bases between them. Here the CDR3 DNA reads TGCGCCAGCAAGGTTCAGGGAAATTCACCCCTCCACTTT. Translating it yields CASKVQGNSPLHF. Together with reference TRBV5-1 and TRBJ1-6, the CDR3 gives the full variable domain: KAGVTQTPRYLIKTRGQQVTLSCSPISGHRSVSWYQQTPGQGLQFLFEYFSETQRNKGNFPGRFSGRQFSNSRSEMNVSTLELGDSALYLCASKVQGNSPLHFGNGTRLTVT.

The chain joins TRBV24-1 to TRBJ2-3; 14 positions match TRBD2. J was trimmed by 1 base and V by 2 bases; bases with no gene match: 1. The V gene's germline CDR1 is KGHDR and CDR2 SFDVKD. The CDR3 runs to 17 residues. As DNA, the CDR3 is TGTGCCACCAGTGATTGGGGACTAGCGGGGGGCACAGATACGCAGTATTTT. Its protein product is CATSDWGLAGGTDTQYF.

V usage is TRBV18 and J usage is TRBJ2-1; 8 positions agree with TRBD2. The CDR3 has 20 residues. V dropped 3 bases and J dropped 2; count of bases not matched to a gene: 18. Germline lookup yields CDR1 KGHSH and CDR2 LQKENI. The CDR3 is CASSPRGGSSGGGTYNEQFF. The CDR3 DNA reads as TGTGCCAGCTCACCTAGGGGAGGGTCTTCAGGCGGGGGGACCTACAATGAGCAGTTCTTC.

The rearrangement uses TRBV29-1 and TRBJ1-1; D ambiguous. Between the trimmed V and J ends, which lost 0 bases and 8 bases, there was a span of 7 bases. The V gene's germline CDR1 is SQVTM and CDR2 ANQGSEA. The CDR3 extends over 11 amino acids. The CDR3 is CSVEEALEAFF. DNA of the CDR3: TGCAGCGTTGAAGAGGCCCTGGAAGCTTTCTTT.

The CDR3 DNA reads TGTGCCAGCAGCGCACGGGATTCTCAGCCCCAGCATTTT. It yields the protein CASSARDSQPQHF. The chain uses TRBV7-6 and TRBJ1-5; D unresolved. CDR1 is SGHVS, CDR2 FNYEAQ, per germline. The CDR3 is 13 residues long. V shed 5 bases and J shed 6 bases, with 11 bases lying between them. The whole variable domain, filled in from reference TRBV7-6 and TRBJ1-5, reads GAGVSQSPRYKVTKRGQDVALRCDPISGHVSLYWYRQALGQGPEFLTYFNYEAQQDKSGLPNDRFSAERPEGSISTLTIQRTEQRDSAMYRCASSARDSQPQHFGDGTRLSIL.

Of note for this clone: Distinct nucleotide sequences in the sample also encode this CDR3. The CDR3 loop reads CASSIGQGLRTEAFF. Written as DNA, the CDR3 is TGTGCCAGTAGTATAGGTCAGGGGTTGAGGACTGAAGCTTTCTTT. The chain uses TRBV19 and TRBJ1-1; D possibly corresponds to TRBD1 (6 bases). There are 15 residues in the CDR3. Between the trimmed V and J ends, which lost 1 base and 5 bases, there was a span of 14 bases. Looked up from germline, CDR1 is LNHDA and CDR2 is SQIVND (reference sequence).

J is TRBJ1-1 and V is TRBV2; possibly TRBD1 for D (6 bases). V lost 7 bases to trimming and J lost 4 bases, with 22 bases between them. Germline CDR1 reads SNHLY; CDR2 reads FYNNEI. The CDR3 extends over 16 amino acids. The CDR3 nucleotides read TGTGCCAGCACCCGGACAGAAAAGAGGGTAGTCACTGAAGCTTTCTTT. Protein product: CASTRTEKRVVTEAFF.

This clone was counted between two and nine times. The chain recombines TRBV28 with TRBJ1-2; 8 bases are a match to TRBD1. This CDR3 comprises 14 residues. Per germline, CDR1 MDHEN and CDR2 SYDVKM. The junction had 9 bases not matched to a gene; V was cut back by 4 bases and J by 8 bases. The CDR3 reads CASSSDWTGNGYTF. CDR3 in DNA: TGTGCCAGCAGTTCAGACTGGACAGGGAACGGCTACACCTTC.

V is TRBV9 and J is TRBJ2-4; 7 bases map to TRBD1. The V gene end was trimmed by 3 bases and the J gene end by 5 bases; junction bases not matched to a gene: 11. CDR3 length equals 16 residues. Germline CDR1 SGDLS, CDR2 YYNGEE. Here the CDR3 reads CASSAATGQDQNIQYF. The CDR3 DNA sequence: TGTGCCAGCAGCGCCGCCACCGGACAGGACCAAAACATTCAGTACTTC.

This chain uses TRBV5-1 with TRBJ2-5; D unresolved. The CDR3 contains 13 residues. Germline CDR1 is SGHRS and CDR2 is YFSETQ. Between the trimmed V and J ends, which lost 4 bases and 4 bases, there was a span of 11 bases. The CDR3 loop is CASSLRSGETQYF. CDR3 bases: TGCGCCAGCAGCCTAAGGAGTGGAGAGACCCAGTACTTC.

The chain carries TRBV10-3 and TRBJ1-3; 7 bases fit TRBD1. Germline V gene lookup returns CDR1 ENHRY and CDR2 SYGVKD. The CDR3 length is 13 residues. V dropped 4 bases and J dropped 7; count of bases not matched to a gene: 4. CDR3: CAISGDRANTIYF. CDR3 coding DNA: TGTGCCATCAGTGGGGACAGAGCTAACACCATATATTTT.

The genes are TRBV7-9 and TRBJ2-2; D is perhaps TRBD1 (5 bases). Trimming cost V 1 base and J 10 bases, with 7 bases left between them. The CDR3 contains 12 residues. Germline values: CDR1 SEHNR, CDR2 FQNEAQ (reference sequence). This chain's CDR3 is CASSLGQLELFF. The CDR3 DNA reads TGTGCCAGCAGCTTAGGACAGTTGGAGCTGTTTTTT.

The CDR3 here is CASSLSLEGRAEAFF. The CDR3 DNA reads as TGCGCCAGCAGCTTGAGTTTAGAGGGGAGGGCTGAAGCTTTCTTT. This rearrangement joins TRBV5-1 to TRBJ1-1, with D perhaps TRBD1 (5 bases). CDR1 is SGHRS and CDR2 is YFSETQ in the germline V gene. This CDR3 comprises 15 residues. Trimming took off 1 base at V and 6 bases at J, with 16 bases between the two ends.

A few counts support this clone. J is TRBJ1-6 and V is TRBV30; TRBD1 matches 7 bases. Germline CDR1 GTSNPN, CDR2 SVGIG (reference sequence). The J segment lost 5 bases and the V segment lost 4 bases, leaving 2 bases of the junction unmatched. This CDR3 has 13 residues. This CDR3 is CAWTTGNNSPLHF. CDR3 in DNA: TGTGCCTGGACGACAGGGAATAATTCACCCCTCCACTTT.

The J gene is TRBJ1-1, the V gene TRBV2; perhaps TRBD1 as D (6 bases). The germline gives CDR1 SNHLY, CDR2 FYNNEI. This CDR3 has 12 residues. V was trimmed by 7 bases and J by 2 bases, leaving 8 bases between them. CDR3: CASKGGNTEAFF. The CDR3 nucleotides are TGTGCCAGCAAAGGGGGTAACACTGAAGCTTTCTTT.

V gene TRBV5-1 combines with J gene TRBJ2-3; D unclear. Trimming shortened V by 2 bases and J by 3 bases, and 7 bases separated the two germline ends. Per the germline V gene, CDR1 is SGHRS and CDR2 is YFSETQ. This CDR3 is 13 amino acids long. CDR3 protein: CASSLFLTDTQYF. Here the CDR3 DNA reads TGCGCCAGCAGCTTATTCTTGACAGATACGCAGTATTTT. Full variable domain (outside the CDR3, taken from reference TRBV5-1 and TRBJ2-3): KAGVTQTPRYLIKTRGQQVTLSCSPISGHRSVSWYQQTPGQGLQFLFEYFSETQRNKGNFPGRFSGRQFSNSRSEMNVSTLELGDSALYLCASSLFLTDTQYFGPGTRLTVL.